The 28 T cell receptor beta chains reported below all come from one sample, sequenced in a study of T cells in women clearing cervical HPV infection. The table came from immunoSEQ multiplex PCR; TCRdb's copy has only in-frame clones and leaves some out. The clone table shows about 30,000 clones, with the ten largest holding about 3.5%. The material sequenced was blood buffy coat. The origin of the receptors is a woman between 18 and 70 years old with a cervical HPV16 infection that either progressed to CIN3+ or cleared (not recorded which).

Regarding this clone: The read halts 3 residues ahead of the CDR3 end, with the missing end drawn from the germline J gene. The rearrangement links TRBV14 to TRBJ2-6; 7 bases are a match to TRBD1. The CDR3 runs 17 residues. V lost 4 bases, J lost 0 bases, and 6 bases stayed unmatched. Germline CDR1 SGHDN, CDR2 FVKESK. CDR3 DNA (partial): TGTGCCAGCAGCCCCACGGGACAGCTCTCTGGGGCCAACGTC. Residues: CASSPTGQLSGANV. The CDR3 reads in full as CASSPTGQLSGANVLTF.

On this clone itself: The read ends 3 residues before the CDR3 terminus; that terminus is restored from the germline J gene. The chain employs TRBV20-1 and TRBJ1-2; D perhaps matches TRBD1 (6 bases). The CDR3 sequence is 13 residues long. CDR1 and CDR2 (germline): DFQATT, SNEGSKA (reference sequence). V lost 3 bases, J lost 2 bases, and 10 bases lay in between. The covered CDR3 bases are TGCAGTGCTAGTCAGGGGCTAAACTATGGC. Protein sequence: CSASQGLNYG. The whole CDR3 region reads CSASQGLNYGYTF.

Of note for this clone: The read falls 3 residues short of the CDR3 end, and the missing part is taken from the germline J gene. The chain couples TRBV30 to TRBJ1-1; possible D gene TRBD1, 5 bases. This CDR3 contains 13 residues. Germline CDR1 GTSNPN, CDR2 SVGIG (reference sequence). V gave up 5 bases and J gave up 0 bases, with 10 bases separating them. The CDR3 DNA, read in part, is TGTGCCTGGGGGGCGGTATTGAACACTGAA. It translates to CAWGAVLNTE. The entire CDR3 protein is CAWGAVLNTEAFF.

As concerns this clone: The read ends 3 residues early relative to the CDR3; the germline J gene fills the gap. The chain has TRBV5-6 and TRBJ2-7, with 9 bases matching TRBD1. There are 15 residues in the CDR3. Germline CDR1 and CDR2: SGHDT and YYEEEE. Trimming at V came to 4 bases and at J to 0 bases, leaving 5 bases not matched to a gene. CDR3 region: CASSLGTGSSYEQYF. CDR3 DNA (partial): TGTGCCAGCAGCCTGGGGACAGGGTCCTCCTACGAG.

As for this clone: The read is 3 residues too short to cover the CDR3 end, so that end is filled in from the germline J gene. This sequence joins TRBV10-3 and TRBJ2-7; 7 nucleotides match TRBD1. This CDR3 contains 15 residues. CDR1 and CDR2 from the germline V gene are ENHRY and SYGVKD. Trimming removed 4 bases from V and 2 bases from J; junction bases left unmatched: 8. CDR3 DNA (partial): TGTGCCATCAGTGGGTACCGGGACAGCCCCTACGAG. It specifies CAISGYRDSPYE. The CDR3 reads in full as CAISGYRDSPYEQYF.

Comments on this clone: The sequenced fragment ends 3 residues before the CDR3 boundary, so the rest is inferred from the germline J gene. This chain joins TRBV24-1 and TRBJ2-1; D perhaps matches TRBD2 (6 bases). Trimming left V 7 bases short and J 7 bases short, with 16 bases between. The CDR3 spans 14 residues. Germline-derived CDR1 and CDR2 are KGHDR and SFDVKD. CDR3 amino acids: CATSRDLGTNEQFF. CDR3 DNA (partial): TGTGCCACCAGCCGGGACTTGGGGACTAATGAG.

Remarks on this clone: The missing CDR3 end, 3 residues past where the read stops, is filled in from the germline J gene. The chain employs TRBV30 and TRBJ1-2; D may be TRBD1 (6 bases). Germline values: CDR1 GTSNPN, CDR2 SVGIG (reference sequence). The CDR3 is made up of 13 amino acids. The CDR3 DNA, read in part, is TGTGCCTGGAGACCACGCAGGGACAACGAC. Its translation: CAWRPRRDND. The whole CDR3 reads CAWRPRRDNDYTF.

Note on this clone: The read comes to an end 3 residues before the CDR3 does, leaving the germline J gene to fill in the end. The genes are TRBV2 and TRBJ1-1; D gene uncertain. This CDR3 region has 14 residues. V lost 4 bases and J 0 bases, leaving 9 bases between the germline ends. CDR1 and CDR2 (germline): SNHLY, FYNNEI. CDR3 DNA, as far as it was read: TGTGCCAGCAGTGTGGGCAGAATGAACACTGAA. It encodes CASSVGRMNTE. From start to end, the CDR3 is CASSVGRMNTEAFF.

Note on this clone: Read sequence stops 3 residues before the CDR3 end, and the germline J gene provides the missing end. This chain uses TRBV19 with TRBJ2-2, with TRBD2 matching 14 bases. Germline CDR1 and CDR2: LNHDA and SQIVND (reference sequence). The CDR3 loop spans 16 amino acids. With 4 bases clipped from V and 5 bases from J, the junction kept 3 bases outside the gene matches. The CDR3 sequence: CASSTGLAGGTGELFF. The part of the CDR3 DNA that was read is TGTGCCAGTAGTACCGGACTAGCGGGAGGAACCGGGGAG. Together with reference TRBV19 and TRBJ2-2, the CDR3 gives the full variable domain: DGGITQSPKYLFRKEGQNVTLSCEQNLNHDAMYWYRQDPGQGLRLIYYSQIVNDFQKGDIAEGYSVSREKKESFPLTVTSAQKNPTAFYLCASSTGLAGGTGELFFGEGSRLTVL.

About this clone itself: Read data end 3 residues before the CDR3 end; the end is taken from the germline J gene. This same CDR3 is encoded by further DNA sequences in the sample. The chain links TRBV9 to TRBJ2-7, with 10 bases aligning to TRBD2. Germline lookup yields CDR1 SGDLS and CDR2 YYNGEE. This CDR3 has 15 residues. The V segment lost 1 base and the J segment 0 bases; nucleotides outside the gene matches: 1. CDR3 bases read: TGTGCCAGCAGCGTATCTAGCGGGAGCTCCTACGAG. Its protein is CASSVSSGSSYE. The whole CDR3 protein is CASSVSSGSSYEQYF.

With respect to this clone: The sequenced fragment ends 3 residues before the CDR3 boundary, so the rest is inferred from the germline J gene. The chain employs TRBV20-1 and TRBJ2-3; D is ambiguous. The CDR3 has 12 amino acids. Trimming pared 4 bases from V and 4 bases from J, leaving 9 bases between. Germline lookup yields CDR1 DFQATT and CDR2 SNEGSKA (reference sequence). CDR3 residues: CSAIRYSDTQYF. Incomplete CDR3 DNA: TGCAGTGCTATCAGGTATTCAGATACG.

Notes on this clone: The CDR3 extends 3 residues past the end of the read, so its final part is completed from the germline J gene. This chain connects TRBV30 to TRBJ1-1; D is possibly TRBD1 (5 bases). Trimming pared 8 bases from V and 0 bases from J, leaving 13 bases between. This CDR3 is 13 amino acids long. CDR1 GTSNPN and CDR2 SVGIG come from the germline V gene (reference sequence). The CDR3 DNA, read in part, is TGTGCCCAGGGCAGGGCATTGAACACTGAA. It encodes CAQGRALNTE. The CDR3 in full is CAQGRALNTEAFF. Looking up the rest from reference TRBV30 and TRBJ1-1 gives the full variable domain: SQTIHQWPATLVQPVGSPLSLECTVEGTSNPNLYWYRQAAGRGLQLLFYSVGIGQISSEVPQNLSASRPQDRQFILSSKKLLLSDSGFYLCAQGRALNTEAFFGQGTRLTVV.

With respect to this clone: The observed sequence ends 3 residues before the CDR3 terminus, with the missing tail filled in from the germline J gene. The chain combines TRBV2 with TRBJ1-5; TRBD1 matches at 10 bases. The germline V gene has CDR1 SNHLY and CDR2 FYNNEI. This CDR3 is built from 15 residues. Trimming cost V 6 bases and J 6 bases; bases outside gene matches: 8. The CDR3 bases that were read are TGTGCCAGCAGCCCGACAGGGGGCCTAGGTCAGCCC. Residues: CASSPTGGLGQP. The full CDR3 protein reads CASSPTGGLGQPQHF.

Worth noting for this clone: The read ends 3 residues before the CDR3 terminus; that terminus is restored from the germline J gene. The chain recombines TRBV5-4 with TRBJ2-3, with D hard to call. The CDR3 extends over 14 amino acids. The germline V gene encodes CDR1 SGHNT and CDR2 YYREEE (reference sequence). CDR3 DNA (partial): TGTGCCAGCAGCTTAGAAGGTCAATCTTGGTCG. Encoded protein: CASSLEGQSWS. The complete CDR3 reads CASSLEGQSWSQYF.

Notes on this clone: The read ends 3 residues before the CDR3 terminus; that terminus is restored from the germline J gene. The chain joins TRBV4-2 to TRBJ2-2; 11 nucleotides match TRBD2. The CDR3 length is 17 residues. The V and J ends lost 4 bases and 1 base, in that order; junction bases with no gene match: 5. Germline lookup yields CDR1 LGHNA and CDR2 YNFKEQ. CDR3: CASSRSGTSGNTGELFF. The CDR3 DNA, read in part, is TGTGCCAGCAGCCGCAGCGGGACTAGCGGGAACACCGGGGAG.

A word on this clone: The read finishes 3 residues shy of the CDR3 end, and the germline J gene is used to complete it. The genes are TRBV20-1 and TRBJ2-3; D gene ambiguous. Per the germline V gene, CDR1 is DFQATT and CDR2 is SNEGSKA (reference sequence). The CDR3 runs to 13 residues. Trimming cost V 6 bases and J 2 bases, with 12 bases left between them. CDR3 bases read: TGCAGTGCCCCGCACTCCACCACAGATACG. This codes for CSAPHSTTDT. The full CDR3 protein reads CSAPHSTTDTQYF.

To note about this clone: Sequencing ends 3 residues short of the CDR3 end; the germline J gene provides the rest. The chain combines TRBV6-1 with TRBJ2-5; 9 nucleotides match TRBD1. Germline loops: CDR1 MNHNS, CDR2 SASEGT. The CDR3 has 16 residues. V lost 0 bases and J lost 3; bases outside the gene matches: 5. The CDR3 spells CASSEAGGQGKETQYF. CDR3 DNA, as far as it was read: TGTGCCAGCAGTGAAGCAGGTGGACAGGGGAAAGAGACC.

On this clone: The read ends 3 residues before the CDR3 terminus; that terminus is restored from the germline J gene. The chain links TRBV19 to TRBJ2-1; D perhaps matches TRBD2 (5 bases). Germline V CDR1 and CDR2: LNHDA, SQIVND (reference sequence). The CDR3 covers 15 residues. V was cut by 2 bases and J by 4 bases, with 12 bases left in between. This CDR3 is CASSIPGSGYNEQFF. CDR3 DNA, as far as it was read: TGTGCCAGTAGTATACCGGGGTCGGGGTACAATGAG.

Of note for this clone: The sequence runs out 3 residues before the end of the CDR3; the remainder is reconstructed from the germline J gene. The V call is TRBV19, the J call TRBJ2-3; TRBD1 matches 9 bases. The CDR3 covers 15 residues. In germline, CDR1 is LNHDA, CDR2 SQIVND (reference sequence). The CDR3 loop reads CASTRTGVTNQPQYF. The part of the CDR3 DNA that was read is TGTGCCAGTACTCGGACAGGGGTTACCAATCAGCCG. Drawing the rest from reference TRBV19 and TRBJ2-3, the complete variable domain is DGGITQSPKYLFRKEGQNVTLSCEQNLNHDAMYWYRQDPGQGLRLIYYSQIVNDFQKGDIAEGYSVSREKKESFPLTVTSAQKNPTAFYLCASTRTGVTNQPQYFGPGTRLTVL.

With respect to this clone: The CDR3 is cut off 3 residues early in the read; its end comes from the germline J gene. V and J are TRBV14 and TRBJ2-5; TRBD2 is a possible D gene (6 bases). CDR3 length: 14 amino acids. Germline V gene lookup returns CDR1 SGHDN and CDR2 FVKESK. V gave up 7 bases and J gave up 4 bases, with 16 bases separating them. CDR3: CASTRSGTGETQYF. Partial CDR3 DNA: TGTGCCAGCACCAGGTCCGGGACTGGAGAGACC.

The DNA read from the CDR3 is TGCAGCGCCAGGAGCTCCTATAATTCACCC. It encodes CSARSSYNSP. The whole CDR3 sequence reads CSARSSYNSPLHF. This chain connects TRBV29-1 to TRBJ1-6; unclear D gene. Read coverage stops 3 residues before the CDR3 terminus; the germline J gene supplies the remainder. V lost 7 bases to trimming and J lost 0 bases, with 7 bases between them. This CDR3 comprises 13 residues. In germline, CDR1 is SQVTM, CDR2 ANQGSEA.

Worth noting for this clone: The read halts 3 residues ahead of the CDR3 end, with the missing end drawn from the germline J gene. The chain links TRBV7-8 to TRBJ2-1; D unresolved. CDR3 length: 15 amino acids. The V and J ends lost 5 bases and 6 bases respectively, with 17 bases between them. Per germline, CDR1 SGHVS and CDR2 FQNEAQ. Partial CDR3 DNA: TGTGCCAGCAGCCCGAATCCGGGTGTAATCAATGAG. This codes for CASSPNPGVINE. The entire CDR3 protein is CASSPNPGVINEQFF.

Notes on this clone: The read ends 3 residues shy of where the CDR3 ends; the end is completed using the germline J gene. V is TRBV18 and J is TRBJ2-7; perhaps D is TRBD1 or TRBD2 (7 bases each). V was clipped by 3 bases and J by 6 bases, with 12 bases between them. This CDR3 is 13 amino acids long. In germline, CDR1 is KGHSH, CDR2 LQKENI. CDR3 bases read: TGTGCCAGCTCACCGCAGGGGGAGGGCGAG. Translating it yields CASSPQGEGE. The whole CDR3 sequence reads CASSPQGEGEQYF.

With regard to this clone: Read sequence stops 3 residues before the CDR3 end, and the germline J gene provides the missing end. The V call is TRBV5-1, the J call TRBJ1-5, with D possibly TRBD1 on 6 matching bases. The germline CDR1 and CDR2 sequences are SGHRS and YFSETQ. Trimming removed 4 bases at V and 2 bases at J, with 10 bases between. CDR3 length: 14 residues. The sequenced part of the CDR3 DNA is TGCGCCAGCAGCCTCGAGGGGGGCAATCAGCCC. Its translation is CASSLEGGNQP. The whole CDR3 is CASSLEGGNQPQHF.

Remarks on this clone: The missing CDR3 end, 3 residues past where the read stops, is filled in from the germline J gene. The gene calls are TRBV19 and TRBJ2-3; possibly TRBD1 for D (6 bases). The germline V gene encodes CDR1 LNHDA and CDR2 SQIVND (reference sequence). The CDR3 extends over 11 amino acids. The sequenced part of the CDR3 DNA is TGTGCCAGTAGTAGGTGGGGGCCG. It codes for CASSRWGP. The entire CDR3 protein reads CASSRWGPQYF.

Concerning this clone: The CDR3 is cut off 3 residues early in the read; its end comes from the germline J gene. This chain connects TRBV5-1 to TRBJ2-3, with a tentative D call TRBD2 (5 bases). Germline CDR1 and CDR2: SGHRS and YFSETQ. CDR3 length equals 15 residues. CDR3 DNA, as far as it was read: TGCGCCAGCAGCTTGACCACCACGGACGCGGGCACG. This encodes CASSLTTTDAGT. The whole CDR3 is CASSLTTTDAGTQYF.

Points on this clone: The CDR3 end lies 3 residues beyond the end of the read and is filled in from the germline J gene. The V gene is TRBV30, the J gene TRBJ1-6, with D unresolved. The CDR3 is 13 amino acids. Germline V gene data show CDR1 as GTSNPN and CDR2 as SVGIG (reference sequence). Between the trimmed V and J ends, which lost 5 bases and 7 bases, there was a span of 12 bases. CDR3 residues: CAWDLTENSPLHF. The covered CDR3 bases are TGTGCCTGGGACTTGACGGAAAATTCACCC.

Notes on this clone: The read terminates 3 residues before the CDR3 end, so the remaining end is supplied by the germline J gene. J is TRBJ2-5 and V is TRBV20-1; 14 bases agree with TRBD2. Germline CDR1 DFQATT, CDR2 SNEGSKA (reference sequence). V lost 2 bases, J lost 5 bases, and 10 bases stayed unmatched. The CDR3 is 17 residues long. Partial CDR3 DNA: TGCAGTGCTAGAAGGGGGGGGACTAGCGGGAGTCGGGAGACC. Its translation: CSARRGGTSGSRET. The whole CDR3 protein reads CSARRGGTSGSRETQYF.